These 8 T cell receptor beta chains came from one sample sequenced in a study of Graves' ophthalmopathy and Graves' hyperthyroidism. RNA transcripts provided the template for amplifying TCR beta CDR3 regions. The first-round RT-PCR employed HTBI primers together with the Qiagen OneStep RT-PCR kit. A multiplex PCR was then performed as the second round. TCRdb reprocessed the multiplex PCR reads with MiXCR, giving one entry per CDR3 protein. The table records 200,000 to 250,000 distinct CDR3 sequences, about 22% of them present only once. Sequencing was done on a sample of peripheral blood. The receptors here all came from a woman aged 45-65 years with Graves' ophthalmopathy.

This clonotype has just a few counts. The chain couples TRBV12-3 or TRBV12-4 to TRBJ1-1; 10 bases are shared with TRBD1. The CDR3 contains 15 residues. J gave up 5 bases and V 5 bases, and 8 bases lay outside the gene matches. The CDR3 sequence: CASSPRQGARTEAFF. The CDR3 DNA reads as TGTGCCAGCAGTCCAAGACAGGGGGCACGAACTGAAGCTTTCTTT.

This sequence joins TRBV4-2 and TRBJ2-2; 8 bases agree with TRBD2. The germline CDR1 and CDR2 sequences are LGHNA and YNFKEQ. The CDR3 covers 15 residues. The junction had 8 bases not matched to a gene; V was cut back by 5 bases and J by 6 bases. In nucleotides, the CDR3 is TGTGCCAGCAGCAGAGCGGGAGAAGGGGCCGGGGAGCTGTTTTTT. Its protein is CASSRAGEGAGELFF.

This clonotype was detected ten times or more. The chain joins TRBV20-1 to TRBJ1-3, with D unclear. V was trimmed by 0 bases and J by 2 bases, leaving 5 bases between them. CDR1 and CDR2 from the germline V gene are DFQATT and SNEGSKA (reference sequence). The CDR3 is made up of 13 amino acids. The CDR3 loop reads CSARDNTGNTIYF. The CDR3 DNA reads TGCAGTGCTAGAGACAACACTGGAAACACCATATATTTT.

This clonotype was counted at least ten times. The chain is built from TRBV12-3 or TRBV12-4 and TRBJ1-1; D not resolved. The germline V and J ends were trimmed by 4 bases and 11 bases, with 14 bases remaining between them. The CDR3 is 12 residues long. As DNA, the CDR3 is TGTGCCAGCAGTTCCCTCCGCTCCGATGCTTTCTTT. The encoded protein is CASSSLRSDAFF.

The sample holds many counts of this clonotype. The genes are TRBV6-2 or TRBV6-3 and TRBJ2-5, with TRBD2 identical over 7 bases. V was pared by 5 bases and J by 2 bases, with 11 bases of the junction left unmatched. This CDR3 comprises 16 residues. Germline CDR1 is MNHEY and CDR2 is SVGEGT. CDR3 coding DNA: TGTGCCAGCAGTGACTACTCTAGCGGAGCACAAGAGACCCAGTACTTC. Its protein is CASSDYSSGAQETQYF.

This clonotype showed up many times. The CDR3 DNA follows: TGTGCCAGCAGCCCAAAAGTGGGGACCTACGAGCAGTACTTC. Its translation: CASSPKVGTYEQYF. The chain is built from TRBV12-3 or TRBV12-4 and TRBJ2-7; no clear D. The V gene lost 6 bases and the J gene lost 2 bases, with 14 bases spanning the gap. The CDR3 is 14 residues long.

The genes are TRBV12-3 or TRBV12-4 and TRBJ2-7; 7 nucleotides agree with TRBD1. This CDR3 comprises 11 residues. J was trimmed by 6 bases and V by 6 bases; bases with no gene match: 2. As DNA, the CDR3 is TGTGCCAGCAGCACAGGGGCCGAGCAGTACTTC. This encodes CASSTGAEQYF.

This clonotype was counted many times. This rearrangement joins TRBV2 to TRBJ2-7; TRBD1 agrees at 9 bases. The CDR3 totals 13 residues. Trimming removed 11 bases from V and 2 bases from J; junction bases left unmatched: 7. CDR1 and CDR2 from the germline V gene are SNHLY and FYNNEI. In DNA form, the CDR3 reads TGTGCCTCCCGGACAGGGGTCCCCTACGAGCAGTACTTC. Translation gives CASRTGVPYEQYF.